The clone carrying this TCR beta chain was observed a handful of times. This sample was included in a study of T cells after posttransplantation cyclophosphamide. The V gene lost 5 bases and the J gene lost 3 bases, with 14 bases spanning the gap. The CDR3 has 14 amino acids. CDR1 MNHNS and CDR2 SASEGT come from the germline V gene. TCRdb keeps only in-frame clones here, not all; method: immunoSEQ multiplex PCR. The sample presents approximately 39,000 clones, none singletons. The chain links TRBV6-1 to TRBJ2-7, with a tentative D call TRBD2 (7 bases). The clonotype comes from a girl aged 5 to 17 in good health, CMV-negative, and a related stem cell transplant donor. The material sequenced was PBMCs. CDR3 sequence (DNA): TGTGCCAGCAGTAACCGGGGGGCATTCTACGAGCAGTACTTC. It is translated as CASSNRGAFYEQYF.